Presented here are 20 T cell receptor beta chains from one specimen sequenced in a study of CD8 T cells in Susac syndrome. RNA amounts of roughly 0.45 to 1 ug underwent reverse transcription with random hexamers. TCRdb analysed the immunoSEQ multiplex PCR reads with MiXCR anew, one entry per CDR3 protein. The profile shows roughly 160,000 distinct CDR3 sequences, roughly 95% of them singletons. The sample was CD4+ T cells from PBMCs. These receptors were taken from a human donor with Susac syndrome.

The chain uses TRBV11-2 and TRBJ1-1, with 8 bases lining up with TRBD1. This CDR3 region has 13 residues. The germline gives CDR1 SGHAT, CDR2 FQNNGV. V lost 4 bases, J lost 5 bases, and 3 bases stayed unmatched. The CDR3 DNA is TGTGCCAGCAGCTCAGGGGGCTATACTGAAGCTTTCTTT. Its translation is CASSSGGYTEAFF.

The table lists this clonotype with a count of one. The rearrangement uses TRBV5-8 and TRBJ2-5, with TRBD2 as a possible D gene (5 bases). Germline V gives CDR1 SGHTS, CDR2 YDEGEE. V dropped 2 bases and J dropped 5 bases, with 13 bases sitting between them. The CDR3 is 14 residues long. Written as DNA, the CDR3 is TGTGCCAGCAGCTTAGAGCGGCTAAGGGAGACCCAGTACTTC. This codes for CASSLERLRETQYF.

The chain is built from TRBV4-2 and TRBJ1-2; 8 nucleotides match TRBD1. Germline V gives CDR1 LGHNA, CDR2 YNFKEQ. The CDR3 extends over 16 amino acids. V lost 3 bases and J lost 2; bases outside the gene matches: 8. The DNA of the CDR3 is TGTGCCAGCAGCCAGGCCGGACAGGGAGGAAACTATGGCTACACCTTC. Its protein is CASSQAGQGGNYGYTF.

The rearrangement joins TRBV9 to TRBJ2-5; D call uncertain. V was pared by 0 bases and J by 2 bases, with 11 bases between. The germline gives CDR1 SGDLS, CDR2 YYNGEE. The CDR3 loop spans 15 amino acids. The CDR3 reads CASSVVGRSQETQYF. The CDR3 coding sequence is TGTGCCAGCAGCGTAGTAGGCAGATCACAAGAGACCCAGTACTTC.

This rearrangement joins TRBV20-1 to TRBJ2-1; no clear D. The CDR3 covers 14 residues. Germline V gene sequence: CDR1 DFQATT, CDR2 SNEGSKA (reference sequence). Trimming shortened V by 1 base and J by 0 bases, and 7 bases separated the two germline ends. This chain's CDR3 is CSARAVSSYNEQFF. CDR3 in DNA: TGCAGTGCTAGAGCGGTTAGCTCCTACAATGAGCAGTTCTTC.

The V and J genes are TRBV15 and TRBJ2-7; D ambiguous. From germline, CDR1 is LNHNV and CDR2 YYDKDF (reference sequence). Trimming took off 10 bases at V and 7 bases at J, with 8 bases between the two ends. The CDR3 loop spans 9 amino acids. The CDR3 spells CAINREQYF. CDR3 nucleotides: TGTGCCATAAATAGGGAGCAGTACTTC.

This chain links TRBV28 with TRBJ2-1; 8 bases fit TRBD2. Germline V CDR1 and CDR2: MDHEN, SYDVKM. The V and J ends lost 5 bases and 1 base, in that order; junction bases with no gene match: 7. This CDR3 is built from 16 residues. The CDR3 loop reads CASSGAGVLSYNEQFF. The CDR3 nucleotides read TGTGCCAGCAGTGGAGCGGGAGTCTTGTCCTACAATGAGCAGTTCTTC.

V and J are TRBV2 and TRBJ1-5; 8 positions match TRBD1. Looked up from germline, CDR1 is SNHLY and CDR2 is FYNNEI. The length of the CDR3 is 16 residues. Unmatched junction bases numbered 12, after V lost 4 bases and J lost 7 bases. CDR3: CASSGSTGASSQPQHF. Written as DNA, the CDR3 is TGTGCCAGCAGTGGGTCGACAGGGGCCTCGAGCCAGCCCCAGCATTTT.

This chain links TRBV15 with TRBJ1-5; maybe TRBD1 (6 bases). Germline assignment: CDR1 LNHNV and CDR2 YYDKDF (reference sequence). V gave up 0 bases and J gave up 0 bases, with 9 bases separating them. CDR3 length equals 16 residues. In nucleotides, the CDR3 is TGTGCCACCAGCAGAGATAGGACAGTTAGCAATCAGCCCCAGCATTTT. Translation gives CATSRDRTVSNQPQHF.

J is TRBJ1-5 and V is TRBV5-1, with D perhaps matching TRBD1 (5 bases). The CDR3 runs 15 residues. Deletions cut 4 bases from V and 0 bases from J, with 11 bases between. Germline-derived CDR1 and CDR2 are SGHRS and YFSETQ. CDR3 protein: CASSPQGDSNQPQHF. The CDR3, as DNA: TGCGCCAGCAGCCCCCAAGGGGATAGCAATCAGCCCCAGCATTTT.

Here the CDR3 reads CATGSGSVEQFF. CDR3 DNA sequence: TGTGCCACCGGGTCGGGGAGCGTCGAGCAGTTCTTC. This chain uses TRBV10-3 with TRBJ2-1; the D gene is possibly TRBD2 (5 bases). V was cut by 10 bases and J by 10 bases, with 17 bases left in between. The CDR3 contains 12 residues. Germline CDR1 and CDR2: ENHRY and SYGVKD.

The gene calls are TRBV20-1 and TRBJ1-2, with D unresolved. Trimming removed 5 bases from V and 8 bases from J, with 18 bases in between. Germline lookup yields CDR1 DFQATT and CDR2 SNEGSKA (reference sequence). CDR3 length: 13 amino acids. CDR3 sequence reads: CSAETGEMFGYTF. The CDR3 region has the DNA TGCAGTGCTGAGACCGGGGAAATGTTCGGCTACACCTTC.

This sequence joins TRBV23-1 and TRBJ2-1, with 8 nucleotides matching TRBD2. TRBV23-1 is an ORF, and what it does is uncertain. Germline trimming cut 4 bases from V and 0 bases from J; bases unmatched to any gene: 5. The CDR3 is 16 residues long. CDR3 DNA sequence: TGCGCCAGCAGTCTGAAGGCGGGGGGCTCCTACAATGAGCAGTTCTTC. Its translation is CASSLKAGGSYNEQFF.

The V and J genes are TRBV6-1 and TRBJ2-7; 7 nucleotides align to TRBD2. J gave up 1 base and V 6 bases, and 12 bases lay outside the gene matches. CDR1 and CDR2 from the germline V gene are MNHNS and SASEGT. This CDR3 region has 16 residues. CDR3 nucleotide sequence: TGTGCCAGCAGGACCTTAGGTGGCGGGGGATCCTACGAGCAGTACTTC. Amino acid sequence: CASRTLGGGGSYEQYF.

The genes are TRBV9 and TRBJ2-1, with D perhaps given as TRBD1 or TRBD2 (5 bases each). The ends were cut back, 0 bases at V and 12 bases at J, with 13 bases in the middle. The CDR3 loop spans 13 amino acids. Germline-derived CDR1 and CDR2 are SGDLS and YYNGEE. CDR3 nucleotides: TGTGCCAGCAGCGTAGGCCGGGGCGCCCCGCAGTTCTTC. It yields the protein CASSVGRGAPQFF.

The J gene is TRBJ2-7, the V gene TRBV15; D is undetermined. The ends were cut back, 5 bases at V and 3 bases at J, with 8 bases in the middle. Germline CDR1 is LNHNV and CDR2 is YYDKDF (reference sequence). The CDR3 has 12 residues. CDR3 in DNA: TGTGCCACCAGCCCGGACGGCTACGAGCAGTACTTC. Amino acid sequence: CATSPDGYEQYF.

The chain is built from TRBV29-1 and TRBJ2-1; 10 positions agree with TRBD2. J lost 8 bases, V lost 4 bases, and 8 bases had no gene match. Germline CDR1 is SQVTM and CDR2 is ANQGSEA. CDR3 length equals 14 residues. Written as DNA, the CDR3 is TGCAGCGTTGCGATGCTAGCGGGAGTGCATGAGCAGTTCTTC. Translation gives CSVAMLAGVHEQFF.

The chain couples TRBV29-1 to TRBJ1-1; D is uncertain. Between the trimmed V and J ends, which lost 8 bases and 2 bases, there was a span of 12 bases. The CDR3 runs 12 residues. Germline assignment: CDR1 SQVTM and CDR2 ANQGSEA. CDR3 nucleotides: TGCAGCTCTGAACAAGGAAACACTGAAGCTTTCTTT. Translated, it gives CSSEQGNTEAFF.

V and J are TRBV20-1 and TRBJ2-7; D may correspond to TRBD1 or TRBD2 (5 bases each). The CDR3 totals 13 residues. Trimming left V 3 bases short and J 4 bases short, with 13 bases between. The germline CDR1 and CDR2 sequences are DFQATT and SNEGSKA (reference sequence). The CDR3 here is CSARGPLWYEQYF. The CDR3 DNA is TGCAGTGCTAGGGGACCTCTGTGGTACGAGCAGTACTTC.

The J gene is TRBJ1-4, the V gene TRBV7-8, with D hard to call. CDR3 size: 12 residues. The germline gives CDR1 SGHVS, CDR2 FQNEAQ. The V and J ends lost 4 bases and 5 bases respectively, with 5 bases between them. CDR3 coding DNA: TGTGCCAGCAGCTATTTGAATGAAAAACTGTTTTTT. Its translation: CASSYLNEKLFF.